What follows describes a single T cell receptor (beta chain). The record originates from a study of blood T cell repertoires in COVID-19. As for the study in general: Specimens from acute and convalescent COVID-19 originated in the United States, Italy and Spain. Sources were T cells, B-cell-depleted T cells, or PBMCs; the material itself was cDNA or gDNA.

From germline, CDR1 is SGDLS and CDR2 YYNGEE. V was clipped by 1 base and J by 7 bases, with 11 bases between them. This CDR3 comprises 13 residues. The authors' processing: Reference gene primer amplification yielded estimated nucleated cell counts. Data came from immunoSEQ multiplex PCR; TCRdb stores just in-frame clones and leaves some out. That table is the source of V, J and clone size, and D and trimming were worked out from the DNA. The table shows tens of thousands of clones, with approximately 80% occurring only once. The chain combines TRBV9 with TRBJ1-2; possibly TRBD1 for D (5 bases). What was sequenced was peripheral blood. The TCR originated in a man aged 55-75 years with acute or convalescent COVID-19. This CDR3 reads CASSVKGLGGYTF. CDR3 DNA: TGTGCCAGCAGCGTAAAGGGGCTGGGTGGCTACACCTTC.